Shown below are 3 T cell receptor beta chains from a single sample sequenced in a study of OX40 agonist ivuxolimab in advanced cancers. The repertoire was sequenced with immunoSEQ multiplex PCR; TCRdb's copy has only in-frame clones and lacks some. This sample has 62,000 or so clones, with more than 80% found just once. Material: CD4+ or CD8+ T cells sorted from blood, obtained in a trial of the OX40 agonist ivuxolimab. All receptors derive from an adult with an advanced solid tumor such as melanoma, head and neck, liver or kidney cancer.

The V and J genes are TRBV28 and TRBJ1-2, with TRBD1 matching 7 bases. In germline, CDR1 is MDHEN, CDR2 SYDVKM. CDR3 length equals 12 residues. V lost 7 bases and J lost 2; bases outside the gene matches: 1. Written as DNA, the CDR3 is TGTGCCAGCATGGGACAGAACTATGGCTACACCTTC. Amino acid sequence: CASMGQNYGYTF.

CDR3 sequence: CASSPLQGGQPQHF. In DNA, the CDR3 is TGTGCCAGCTCACCTTTACAGGGGGGGCAGCCCCAGCATTTT. The chain couples TRBV18 to TRBJ1-5; 8 bases map to TRBD1. CDR1 KGHSH and CDR2 LQKENI come from the germline V gene. V was clipped by 3 bases and J by 7 bases; unmatched bases: 5. This CDR3 comprises 14 residues.

The sample holds one count of this clone. The V call is TRBV5-1, the J call TRBJ1-1; TRBD1 might be the D (5 bases). The CDR3 is 14 amino acids. Germline V gene sequence: CDR1 SGHRS, CDR2 YFSETQ. Trimming removed 4 bases at V and 0 bases at J, with 10 bases between. Written as DNA, the CDR3 is TGCGCCAGCAGCCCCGAGACAGTGAACACTGAAGCTTTCTTT. Translated, it gives CASSPETVNTEAFF.